The 8 T cell receptor beta chains below come from one sample, sequenced in a study of Graves' ophthalmopathy and Graves' hyperthyroidism. Amplified TCR beta CDR3 regions were obtained using RNA transcripts as template. RT-PCR with HTBI primers came first, then second-round multiplex PCR. TCRdb analysed the multiplex PCR reads with MiXCR anew, one entry per CDR3 protein. The sample comprises over a million distinct CDR3 sequences, around a third of which are singletons, and 11% rests with the top ten. The sample was peripheral blood or thyroid tissue (not recorded which). These receptors originate from an adult man with Graves' hyperthyroidism.

The chain joins TRBV7-7 to TRBJ2-5; D is perhaps TRBD2 (6 bases). Trimming pared 2 bases from V and 4 bases from J, leaving 20 bases between. Germline V gene sequence: CDR1 SSHAT, CDR2 FNYEAQ (reference sequence). The CDR3 is 17 amino acids. The CDR3 DNA sequence: TGTGCCAGCAGCTTAATTCCAGCGGGCGGCCGGGGAGAGACCCAGTACTTC. It specifies CASSLIPAGGRGETQYF.

This clonotype has a count of ten or more. The chain carries TRBV10-2 and TRBJ2-7; TRBD1 agrees at 7 bases. Germline CDR1 reads WSHSY; CDR2 reads SAAADI. V gave up 0 bases and J gave up 2 bases; unmatched junction bases: 10. The CDR3 loop spans 17 amino acids. CDR3 DNA: TGCGCCAGCAGTGAGTCGATGGGTTTAAGGGGGCCCTACGAGCAGTACTTC. Encoded protein: CASSESMGLRGPYEQYF.

This clonotype occurred many times. The chain is built from TRBV10-2 and TRBJ2-7, with D uncertain. Trimming removed 7 bases from V and 1 base from J, with 11 bases in between. The CDR3 is made up of 13 amino acids. Germline values: CDR1 WSHSY, CDR2 SAAADI. CDR3 residues: CASIGYNSYEQYF. For the CDR3, the DNA is TGCGCCAGCATAGGATATAATTCCTACGAGCAGTACTTC.

This clonotype came up a few times. V is TRBV6-6 and J is TRBJ2-7; the match to TRBD1 covers 10 bases. CDR3 length: 15 residues. Per the germline V gene, CDR1 is MNHNY and CDR2 is SVGAGI (reference sequence). Trimming at V came to 5 bases and at J to 4 bases, leaving 8 bases not matched to a gene. The DNA of the CDR3 is TGTGCCAGCAGTCCCGGACAGGGGGGGAAGTACGAGCAGTACTTC. The encoded protein is CASSPGQGGKYEQYF.

This clonotype has ten or more counts. This sequence joins TRBV24-1 and TRBJ1-1; D is unclear. V gave up 9 bases and J gave up 1 base, with 11 bases separating them. Germline lookup yields CDR1 KGHDR and CDR2 SFDVKD. The CDR3 sequence is 13 residues long. The CDR3 spells CATSSEPNTEAFF. The CDR3 coding sequence is TGTGCCACCTCTAGCGAACCGAACACTGAAGCTTTCTTT.

The sample holds many counts of this clonotype. The chain links TRBV12-3 or TRBV12-4 to TRBJ2-7, with 7 bases identical to TRBD2. There are 17 residues in the CDR3. V shed 3 bases, J shed 6 bases, and the junction held 17 bases outside the gene matches. CDR3 protein: CASSFAGLGGGAREQYF. CDR3 in DNA: TGTGCCAGCAGTTTCGCGGGGTTGGGCGGGGGTGCTCGCGAGCAGTACTTC.

The chain joins TRBV5-1 to TRBJ2-5; D perhaps matches TRBD1 (6 bases). Between the trimmed V and J ends, which lost 4 bases and 5 bases, there was a span of 18 bases. Germline CDR1 and CDR2: SGHRS and YFSETQ. CDR3 length: 15 amino acids. The CDR3 DNA reads TGCGCCAGCAGCCCGGGACACAACACCGGGGAGACCCAGTACTTC. This gives the protein CASSPGHNTGETQYF. Full variable domain (rest looked up from reference TRBV5-1 and TRBJ2-5): KAGVTQTPRYLIKTRGQQVTLSCSPISGHRSVSWYQQTPGQGLQFLFEYFSETQRNKGNFPGRFSGRQFSNSRSEMNVSTLELGDSALYLCASSPGHNTGETQYFGPGTRLLVL.

This clonotype came up many times. The rearrangement joins TRBV19 to TRBJ1-5; D unresolved. Trimming removed 5 bases at V and 2 bases at J, with 13 bases between. CDR1 and CDR2 (germline): LNHDA, SQIVND (reference sequence). The CDR3 is made up of 15 amino acids. This CDR3 is CASSGVGWGNQPQHF. CDR3 in DNA: TGTGCCAGTAGTGGTGTAGGGTGGGGCAATCAGCCCCAGCATTTT.